This T cell receptor (beta chain) was identified during a study of blood T cell repertoires in COVID-19. The recovered donors of Cohort 3 showed two negative PCRs, clearance, or symptom resolution. Germline values: CDR1 SQVTM, CDR2 ANQGSEA. The CDR3 totals 13 residues. Trimming took 8 bases from V and 4 from J; bases not matched to a gene: 6. Sequencing used immunoSEQ multiplex PCR; TCRdb keeps in-frame clones, though not all of them. The sample includes approximately 210,000 clones, around 80% of them seen just once. This receptor was obtained from a man aged 40-55 years who had recovered from COVID-19. V and J are TRBV29-1 and TRBJ1-1; 11 nucleotides line up with TRBD1. The source material was PBMCs or T cells enriched from blood (not recorded which). Written as DNA, the CDR3 is TGCAGCTCGGACAGGGGGCTGGGCACTGAAGCTTTCTTT. Amino acid sequence: CSSDRGLGTEAFF.